This T cell receptor (beta chain) was found in a study of T-cell reconstitution after alpha-beta-depleted transplantation in children. Library preparation (for TCRbeta) was performed with unique molecular identifiers. A single record per CDR3 protein comes from TCRdb applying MiXCR to the PCR reads. The table records about 200,000 distinct CDR3 sequences, approximately 15% of them present only once. Trimming took 3 bases from V and 0 from J, leaving 21 bases between them. Germline lookup yields CDR1 MNHNS and CDR2 SASEGT. The CDR3 is 18 residues long. The genes are TRBV6-1 and TRBJ2-7; D is perhaps TRBD2 (5 bases). This material consisted of PBMCs from the stem cell graft donor, taken from the stem cell graft. The TCR originated in a human donor who donated a stem cell graft to a child with acute lymphoblastic leukemia. For the CDR3, the DNA is TGTGCCAGCAGTGATGTGGGAGTTCAATGGTGGCGCTCCTACGAGCAGTACTTC. Encoded protein: CASSDVGVQWWRSYEQYF.